Presented here are 24 T cell receptor beta chains from one specimen sequenced in a study of CD8+ T cells in alopecia areata (dated by TCRdb to the late 2010s). Library generation was performed with the immunoSEQ multiplex PCR assay. For TCR sequencing, RNA was extracted from every sample and reverse transcribed into cDNA to serve as template. The clones in this table, taken by TCRdb from immuneACCESS, are in-frame only. Not every clone is retained; where verified, under half of the shortfall comes from an unresolved V gene, and the cause of the rest is unknown. For this sample the table gives approximately 150,000 clones, of which approximately 56% were detected only once. The leading ten clones occupy about 40% of the sample. Sequencing was carried out using CD8+ T cells sorted from blood. The receptors shown here come from a human donor in good health.

The chain uses TRBV5-1 and TRBJ2-3, with 8 bases fitting TRBD1. The germline V gene has CDR1 SGHRS and CDR2 YFSETQ. This CDR3 is built from 17 residues. J was trimmed by 3 bases and V by 0 bases; bases with no gene match: 9. The DNA of the CDR3 is TGCGCCAGCAGCTTGGAGGTCGCAGGGGGCAGTACAGATACGCAGTATTTT. It encodes CASSLEVAGGSTDTQYF.

The gene calls are TRBV10-2 and TRBJ2-7; D is unclear. The CDR3 totals 15 residues. The V end was cut by 2 bases, the J end by 2 bases, with 13 bases between. Germline V gives CDR1 WSHSY, CDR2 SAAADI. The CDR3 spells CASSEPRTSPYEQYF. DNA of the CDR3: TGCGCCAGCAGTGAGCCAAGGACCTCCCCCTACGAGCAGTACTTC.

This clone was seen once. The chain is built from TRBV30 and TRBJ2-1, with 10 bases matching TRBD2. The CDR3 is 16 amino acids. The V gene's germline CDR1 is GTSNPN and CDR2 SVGIG (reference sequence). V lost 2 bases and J lost 4; bases outside the gene matches: 8. The CDR3 here is CAWSSPAGGPYNEQFF. CDR3 sequence (DNA): TGTGCCTGGAGTTCTCCAGCGGGAGGGCCATACAATGAGCAGTTCTTC.

This clone was seen a few times. This chain uses TRBV29-1 with TRBJ2-1; TRBD2 matches 7 bases. The length of the CDR3 is 14 residues. Germline CDR1 and CDR2: SQVTM and ANQGSEA. V lost 7 bases, J lost 4 bases, and 10 bases stayed unmatched. CDR3 in amino acids: CSAPTSVEYNEQFF. The CDR3 nucleotides are TGCAGCGCTCCAACTAGCGTTGAGTACAATGAGCAGTTCTTC.

The J gene is TRBJ1-4, the V gene TRBV7-2; D unresolved. V lost 4 bases and J 1 base, leaving 7 bases between the germline ends. The CDR3 is made up of 14 amino acids. CDR1 and CDR2 from the germline V gene are SGHTA and FQGNSA. The CDR3 nucleotides read TGTGCCAGCAGCTCCCGAGGAACTAATGAAAAACTGTTTTTT. Translating it yields CASSSRGTNEKLFF.

This chain links TRBV27 with TRBJ2-5; 7 nucleotides agree with TRBD1. The V segment lost 2 bases and the J segment 2 bases; nucleotides outside the gene matches: 8. The V gene's germline CDR1 is MNHEY and CDR2 SMNVEV (reference sequence). The CDR3 is 16 amino acids. CDR3 DNA sequence: TGTGCCAGCAGTTTAGGGGCAGGGGGAGAACAAGAGACCCAGTACTTC. Its translation is CASSLGAGGEQETQYF.

This clone was counted only a few times. This chain connects TRBV10-2 to TRBJ1-4, with D tentatively TRBD1 (5 bases). Trimming left V 6 bases short and J 6 bases short, with 14 bases between. CDR1 is WSHSY, CDR2 SAAADI, per germline. This CDR3 has 14 residues. The CDR3: CASRVPGRDEKLFF. The CDR3 region has the DNA TGCGCCAGCAGAGTTCCGGGACGGGATGAAAAACTGTTTTTT.

This chain uses TRBV4-1 with TRBJ2-7; maybe TRBD2 (6 bases). CDR3 length: 15 amino acids. The V end was cut by 1 base, the J end by 0 bases, with 10 bases between. Germline values: CDR1 MGHRA, CDR2 YSYEKL. CDR3 bases: TGCGCCAGCAGCCAAGGTCTCGGGAGCTCCTACGAGCAGTACTTC. Its translation is CASSQGLGSSYEQYF.

This clone was seen a handful of times. The CDR3 loop reads CAWRRTPSSYNEQFF. CDR3 DNA sequence: TGTGCCTGGAGAAGGACTCCCAGCTCCTACAATGAGCAGTTCTTC. The chain has TRBV30 and TRBJ2-1; tentatively, D is TRBD2 (5 bases). V was trimmed by 3 bases and J by 0 bases, leaving 12 bases between them. This CDR3 has 15 amino acids. Germline CDR1 and CDR2: GTSNPN and SVGIG (reference sequence). The whole variable domain, remainder taken from reference TRBV30 and TRBJ2-1, is SQTIHQWPATLVQPVGSPLSLECTVEGTSNPNLYWYRQAAGRGLQLLFYSVGIGQISSEVPQNLSASRPQDRQFILSSKKLLLSDSGFYLCAWRRTPSSYNEQFFGPGTRLTVL.

V is TRBV30 and J is TRBJ1-1; 8 bases agree with TRBD1. J was trimmed by 5 bases and V by 4 bases; bases with no gene match: 6. The CDR3 spans 13 residues. Germline values: CDR1 GTSNPN, CDR2 SVGIG (reference sequence). CDR3 bases: TGTGCCTGGACAGGGGGCGCCGGGACTGAAGCTTTCTTT. It codes for CAWTGGAGTEAFF.

This clone turned up a few times. The J gene is TRBJ2-1, the V gene TRBV27; no firm D call. The CDR3 length is 13 residues. Germline CDR1 and CDR2: MNHEY and SMNVEV (reference sequence). Trimming pared 3 bases from V and 6 bases from J, leaving 9 bases between. The CDR3 bases are TGTGCCAGCAGTTTGTTGGGTCGCAATGAGCAGTTCTTC. It specifies CASSLLGRNEQFF.

This clone was found once. This chain uses TRBV19 with TRBJ2-5, with TRBD2 identical over 8 bases. The CDR3 has 15 residues. CDR1 is LNHDA and CDR2 is SQIVND in the germline V gene (reference sequence). V dropped 4 bases and J dropped 2; count of bases not matched to a gene: 6. In nucleotides, the CDR3 is TGTGCCAGTAGTAATCGACTAGCGACACAAGAGACCCAGTACTTC. Translation gives CASSNRLATQETQYF.

This rearrangement joins TRBV7-9 to TRBJ2-7; D ambiguous. The CDR3 loop spans 16 amino acids. Germline CDR1 and CDR2: SEHNR and FQNEAQ (reference sequence). The ends were cut back, 1 base at V and 0 bases at J, with 13 bases in the middle. CDR3 loop: CASSLVGDSGSYEQYF. In nucleotides, the CDR3 is TGTGCCAGCAGCTTAGTTGGCGATTCCGGCTCCTACGAGCAGTACTTC.

The chain joins TRBV29-1 to TRBJ2-6; D may be TRBD1 (6 bases). This CDR3 is built from 17 residues. The V and J ends lost 0 bases and 2 bases respectively, with 14 bases between them. Germline CDR1 and CDR2: SQVTM and ANQGSEA. For the CDR3, the DNA is TGCAGCGTTGAAGATCCCTGGGACAATGCTGGGGCCAACGTCCTGACTTTC. This encodes CSVEDPWDNAGANVLTF.

The chain is built from TRBV29-1 and TRBJ1-2; D call uncertain. Per the germline V gene, CDR1 is SQVTM and CDR2 is ANQGSEA. The CDR3 totals 12 residues. The V and J ends lost 7 bases and 5 bases respectively, with 14 bases between them. The CDR3 DNA reads TGCAGCGCGGTCGCAGTGGATTATGGCTACACCTTC. This sequence encodes CSAVAVDYGYTF.

The gene calls are TRBV6-1 and TRBJ2-1; D possibly corresponds to TRBD1 (6 bases). CDR3 length: 19 residues. V shed 0 bases and J shed 7 bases, with 25 bases lying between them. The V gene's germline CDR1 is MNHNS and CDR2 SASEGT. CDR3 amino acids: CASSEAPKGAGTYGNEQFF. CDR3 DNA: TGTGCCAGCAGTGAAGCGCCGAAAGGGGCAGGGACATACGGGAATGAGCAGTTCTTC.

The rearrangement uses TRBV7-9 and TRBJ1-1, with D possibly TRBD1 on 6 matching bases. V lost 5 bases and J lost 11, with 24 bases in between. Germline V gene lookup returns CDR1 SEHNR and CDR2 FQNEAQ (reference sequence). The CDR3 spans 15 residues. CDR3 amino acids: CASSPSRTASEGAFF. DNA for the CDR3: TGTGCCAGCAGCCCAAGCCGGACAGCTTCTGAAGGGGCTTTCTTT. Full variable domain (missing parts from reference TRBV7-9 and TRBJ1-1): DTGVSQNPRHKITKRGQNVTFRCDPISEHNRLYWYRQTLGQGPEFLTYFQNEAQLEKSRLLSDRFSAERPKGSFSTLEIQRTEQGDSAMYLCASSPSRTASEGAFFGQGTRLTVV.

The rearrangement links TRBV30 to TRBJ1-1; D gene uncertain. Trimming cost V 5 bases and J 6 bases, with 13 bases left between them. The CDR3 has 12 residues. Germline V gives CDR1 GTSNPN, CDR2 SVGIG (reference sequence). The chain's CDR3 is CAWSPKDPEAFF. CDR3 coding DNA: TGTGCCTGGTCCCCAAAGGACCCTGAAGCTTTCTTT.

This chain joins TRBV7-9 and TRBJ2-7; TRBD1 aligns across 7 bases. After removal of 2 bases from V and 0 bases from J, the junction contained 4 bases not matched to a gene. CDR3 size: 15 residues. From germline, CDR1 is SEHNR and CDR2 FQNEAQ (reference sequence). The CDR3 bases are TGTGCCAGCAGCTTACCCCGACAGGGCTCCTACGAGCAGTACTTC. Translated: CASSLPRQGSYEQYF.

This chain uses TRBV15 with TRBJ2-7; D unclear. The germline V gene has CDR1 LNHNV and CDR2 YYDKDF (reference sequence). The V end lost 5 bases, the J end lost 2 bases, and 10 bases lay between the germline ends. The CDR3 is 13 residues long. CDR3 residues: CATSGDGTYEQYF. CDR3 DNA: TGTGCCACCAGCGGCGACGGCACCTACGAGCAGTACTTC.

The chain carries TRBV6-5 and TRBJ2-1; no firm D call. V lost 0 bases to trimming and J lost 4 bases, with 13 bases between them. Germline V lookup: CDR1 MNHEY, CDR2 SVGAGI. The CDR3 spans 16 residues. Here the CDR3 reads CASSYSNRPEYNEQFF. In DNA, the CDR3 is TGTGCCAGCAGTTACTCGAACCGACCAGAATACAATGAGCAGTTCTTC.

V gene TRBV29-1 combines with J gene TRBJ1-1; possibly TRBD1 for D (5 bases). The V gene lost 1 base and the J gene lost 7 bases, with 10 bases spanning the gap. This CDR3 comprises 12 residues. CDR1 is SQVTM, CDR2 ANQGSEA, per germline. CDR3 DNA sequence: TGCAGCGTTGAAGCCAGGGCGGGTGAAGCTTTCTTT. This codes for CSVEARAGEAFF.

The CDR3 region is CASSLAGATYEQYF. The CDR3 region has the DNA TGTGCCAGCAGCTTGGCTGGGGCCACTTACGAGCAGTACTTC. This sequence joins TRBV5-6 and TRBJ2-7; D is possibly TRBD1 (5 bases). With 0 bases removed from V and 4 bases from J, the gap between germline ends came to 11 bases. The CDR3 length is 14 residues. CDR1 is SGHDT, CDR2 YYEEEE, per germline.

The count of this clone is one. The chain couples TRBV19 to TRBJ2-7; perhaps D is TRBD1 or TRBD2 (5 bases each). With 8 bases removed from V and 2 bases from J, the gap between germline ends came to 19 bases. Germline values: CDR1 LNHDA, CDR2 SQIVND (reference sequence). CDR3 length equals 15 residues. The chain's CDR3 is CASASRDDEAYEQYF. For the CDR3, the DNA is TGTGCCAGTGCTTCAAGGGACGACGAAGCCTACGAGCAGTACTTC.